This T cell receptor (beta chain) was profiled in a study of blood T cell repertoires in COVID-19. Sequencing was performed with immunoSEQ multiplex PCR; in TCRdb, only in-frame clones are kept and a portion is missing. The data contain roughly 120,000 clones, 65% to 85% of them singletons. CDR1 SGHDT and CDR2 YYEEEE come from the germline V gene. The CDR3 is 13 residues long. Trimming took 6 bases from V and 9 from J; bases not matched to a gene: 5. V and J are TRBV5-6 and TRBJ1-6, with 8 bases fitting TRBD1. The receptor was derived from a man aged 70-80 years with acute or convalescent COVID-19. Sequencing was done on a sample of peripheral blood. The DNA for the CDR3 is TGTGCCAGCAACGGACAGGGAGGTTCACCCCTCCACTTT. Residues: CASNGQGGSPLHF.